The sequence of this TCR beta chain was determined in a study of CD8+CD57+ T cells in acquired aplastic anemia. About the research overall: DNA per sorted CD4+ or CD8+ sample ranged roughly 0.19 to 30 ug, averaging about 2.9 ug. Sequencing produced an average of around 10 million reads per healthy donor for CD4+ cells.

Germline V gives CDR1 SGHTA, CDR2 FQGNSA. Trimming removed 3 bases from V and 5 bases from J, with 13 bases in between. CDR3 length equals 15 residues. This clonotype was found many times. Its target is not known. Overall study findings and caveats: Patients and controls had in common twenty-nine CD8+ CDR3 sequences.

Genomic DNA acted as the template from which TCR beta VDJ combination and CDR3 sequence profiling were carried out. MiXCR, applied by TCRdb to the reads, yields one record per CDR3 protein. The sample lists hundreds of thousands of distinct CDR3 sequences, under 80% occurring once. The origin of this receptor is a human donor in good health, serving as a control. The sequenced sample consisted of sorted CD4+, CD8+, or CD8+CD57+ T cells (not recorded which) from PBMCs. This chain links TRBV7-2 with TRBJ2-2; D possibly matches TRBD1 or TRBD2 (6 bases each). The DNA of the CDR3 is TGTGCCAGCAGCTTTTTGGGGGGCTTGACCGGGGAGCTGTTTTTT. Translation: CASSFLGGLTGELFF.